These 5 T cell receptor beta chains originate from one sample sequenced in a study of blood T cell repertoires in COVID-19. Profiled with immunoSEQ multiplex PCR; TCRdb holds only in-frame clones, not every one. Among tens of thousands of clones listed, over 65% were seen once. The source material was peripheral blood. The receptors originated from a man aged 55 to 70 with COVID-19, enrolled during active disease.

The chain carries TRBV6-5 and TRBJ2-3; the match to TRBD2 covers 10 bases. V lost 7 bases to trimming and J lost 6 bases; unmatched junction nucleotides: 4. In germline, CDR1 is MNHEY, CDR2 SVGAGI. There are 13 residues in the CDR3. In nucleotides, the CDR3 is TGTGCCAGCATCCCAGCGGGGGGGGATACGCAGTATTTT. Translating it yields CASIPAGGDTQYF.

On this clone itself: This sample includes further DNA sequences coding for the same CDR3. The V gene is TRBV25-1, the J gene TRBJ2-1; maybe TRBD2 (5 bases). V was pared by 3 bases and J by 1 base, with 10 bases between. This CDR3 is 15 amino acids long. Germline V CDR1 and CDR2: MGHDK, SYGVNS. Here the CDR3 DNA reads TGTGCCAGCAGTGATGCCGGCGGGTCCTACAATGAGCAGTTCTTC. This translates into CASSDAGGSYNEQFF.

CDR3 in amino acids: CASSLWTGDVMNTEAFF. The CDR3, as DNA: TGTGCCAGCAGCTTGTGGACAGGGGATGTCATGAACACTGAAGCTTTCTTT. V usage is TRBV5-5 and J usage is TRBJ1-1, with 9 bases identical to TRBD1. The germline gives CDR1 SGHKS, CDR2 YYEKEE (reference sequence). CDR3 length equals 17 residues. The V segment lost 1 base and the J segment 0 bases; nucleotides outside the gene matches: 7.

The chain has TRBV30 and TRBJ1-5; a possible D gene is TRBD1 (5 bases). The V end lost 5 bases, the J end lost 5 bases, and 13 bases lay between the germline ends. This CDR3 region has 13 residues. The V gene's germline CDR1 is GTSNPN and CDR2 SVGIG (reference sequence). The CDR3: CAWQTGWDQPQHF. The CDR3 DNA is TGTGCCTGGCAAACAGGATGGGATCAGCCCCAGCATTTT.

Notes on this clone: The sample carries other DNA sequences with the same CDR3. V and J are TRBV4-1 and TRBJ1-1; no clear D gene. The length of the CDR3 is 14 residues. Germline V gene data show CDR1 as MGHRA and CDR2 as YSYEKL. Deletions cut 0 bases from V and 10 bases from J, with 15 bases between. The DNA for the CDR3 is TGCGCCAGCAGCCAAGATAGAGGCTCATTTGGAGCTTTCTTT. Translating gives CASSQDRGSFGAFF.